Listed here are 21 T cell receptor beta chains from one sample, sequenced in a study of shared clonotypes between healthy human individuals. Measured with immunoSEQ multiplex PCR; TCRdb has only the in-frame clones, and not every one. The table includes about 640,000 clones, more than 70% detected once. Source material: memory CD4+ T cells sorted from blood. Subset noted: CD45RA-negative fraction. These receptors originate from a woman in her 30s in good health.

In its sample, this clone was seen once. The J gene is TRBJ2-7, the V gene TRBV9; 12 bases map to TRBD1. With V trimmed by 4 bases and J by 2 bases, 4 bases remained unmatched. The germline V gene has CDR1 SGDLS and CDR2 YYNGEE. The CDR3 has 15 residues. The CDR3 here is CASSTGTGGPYEQYF. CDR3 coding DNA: TGTGCCAGCAGCACCGGGACAGGGGGCCCCTACGAGCAGTACTTC.

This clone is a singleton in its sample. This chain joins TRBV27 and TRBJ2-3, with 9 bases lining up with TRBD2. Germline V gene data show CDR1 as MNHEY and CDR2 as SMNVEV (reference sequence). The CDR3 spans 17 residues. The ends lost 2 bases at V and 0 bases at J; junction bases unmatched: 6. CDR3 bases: TGTGCCAGCAGTTTAGCGGGAGGGGAAACAAGCACAGATACGCAGTATTTT. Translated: CASSLAGGETSTDTQYF.

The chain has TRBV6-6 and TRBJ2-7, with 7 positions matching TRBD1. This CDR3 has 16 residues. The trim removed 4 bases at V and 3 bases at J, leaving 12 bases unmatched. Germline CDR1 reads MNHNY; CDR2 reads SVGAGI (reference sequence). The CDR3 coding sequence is TGTGCCAGCAGTTCAACAAAGGGACAGTCAAACTACGAGCAGTACTTC. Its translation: CASSSTKGQSNYEQYF.

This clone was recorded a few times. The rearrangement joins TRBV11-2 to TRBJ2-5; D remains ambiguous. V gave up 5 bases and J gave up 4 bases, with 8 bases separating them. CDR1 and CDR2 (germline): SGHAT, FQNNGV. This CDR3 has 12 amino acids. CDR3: CASSTNSETQYF. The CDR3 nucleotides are TGTGCCAGCAGCACCAACTCAGAGACCCAGTACTTC.

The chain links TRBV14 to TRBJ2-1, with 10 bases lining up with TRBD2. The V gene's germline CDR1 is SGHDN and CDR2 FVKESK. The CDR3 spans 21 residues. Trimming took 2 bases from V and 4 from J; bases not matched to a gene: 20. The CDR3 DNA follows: TGTGCCAGCAGCCAAACCCTGTCGACTAGCGGGCCCCAAAGGGGTTACAATGAGCAGTTCTTC. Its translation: CASSQTLSTSGPQRGYNEQFF.

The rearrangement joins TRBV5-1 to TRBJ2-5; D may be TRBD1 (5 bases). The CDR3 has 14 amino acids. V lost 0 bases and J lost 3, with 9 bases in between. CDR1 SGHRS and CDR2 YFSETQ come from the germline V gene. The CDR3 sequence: CASSLADSKETQYF. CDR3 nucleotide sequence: TGCGCCAGCAGCTTGGCCGACAGTAAAGAGACCCAGTACTTC. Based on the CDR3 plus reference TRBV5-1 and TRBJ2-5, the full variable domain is KAGVTQTPRYLIKTRGQQVTLSCSPISGHRSVSWYQQTPGQGLQFLFEYFSETQRNKGNFPGRFSGRQFSNSRSEMNVSTLELGDSALYLCASSLADSKETQYFGPGTRLLVL.

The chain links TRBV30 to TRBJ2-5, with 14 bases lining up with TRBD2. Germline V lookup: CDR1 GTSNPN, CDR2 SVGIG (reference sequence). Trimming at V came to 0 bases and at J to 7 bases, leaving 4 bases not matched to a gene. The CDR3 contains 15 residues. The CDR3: CAWSVGTSGSRTQYF. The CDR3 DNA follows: TGTGCCTGGAGTGTAGGGACTAGCGGGAGTCGGACCCAGTACTTC.

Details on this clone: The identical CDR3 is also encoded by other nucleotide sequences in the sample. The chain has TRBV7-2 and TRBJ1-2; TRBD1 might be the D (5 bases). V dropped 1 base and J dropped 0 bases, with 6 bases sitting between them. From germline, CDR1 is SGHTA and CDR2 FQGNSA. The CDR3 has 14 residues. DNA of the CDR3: TGTGCCAGCAGCTTAGACAGGACTAACTATGGCTACACCTTC. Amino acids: CASSLDRTNYGYTF.

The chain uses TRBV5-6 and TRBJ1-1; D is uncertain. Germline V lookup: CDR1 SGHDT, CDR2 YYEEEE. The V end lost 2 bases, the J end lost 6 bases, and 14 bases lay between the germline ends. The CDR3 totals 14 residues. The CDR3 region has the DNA TGTGCCAGCAGCTTAGCCCCGGGCAGGCCTGAAGCTTTCTTT. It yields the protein CASSLAPGRPEAFF. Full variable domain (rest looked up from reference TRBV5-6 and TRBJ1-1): DAGVTQSPTHLIKTRGQQVTLRCSPKSGHDTVSWYQQALGQGPQFIFQYYEEEERQRGNFPDRFSGHQFPNYSSELNVNALLLGDSALYLCASSLAPGRPEAFFGQGTRLTVV.

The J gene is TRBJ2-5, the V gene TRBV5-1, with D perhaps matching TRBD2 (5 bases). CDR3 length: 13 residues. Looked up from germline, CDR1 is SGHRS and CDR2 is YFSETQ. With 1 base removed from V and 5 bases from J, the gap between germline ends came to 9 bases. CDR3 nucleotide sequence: TGCGCCAGCAGCTTGTCGGGATCCGAGACCCAGTACTTC. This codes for CASSLSGSETQYF. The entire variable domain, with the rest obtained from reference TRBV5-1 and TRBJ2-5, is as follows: KAGVTQTPRYLIKTRGQQVTLSCSPISGHRSVSWYQQTPGQGLQFLFEYFSETQRNKGNFPGRFSGRQFSNSRSEMNVSTLELGDSALYLCASSLSGSETQYFGPGTRLLVL.

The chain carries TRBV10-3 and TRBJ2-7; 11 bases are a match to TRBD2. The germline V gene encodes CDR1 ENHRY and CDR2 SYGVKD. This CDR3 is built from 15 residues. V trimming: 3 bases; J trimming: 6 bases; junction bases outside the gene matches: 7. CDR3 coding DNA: TGTGCCATCAGTGACTCTACTAGCGGGAGTATCGAGCAGTACTTC. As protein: CAISDSTSGSIEQYF.

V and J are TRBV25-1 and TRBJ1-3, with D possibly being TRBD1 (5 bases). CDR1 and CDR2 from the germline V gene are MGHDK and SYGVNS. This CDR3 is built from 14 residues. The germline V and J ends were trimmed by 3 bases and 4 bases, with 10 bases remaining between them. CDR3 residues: CASSDPGPGNTIYF. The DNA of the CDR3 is TGTGCCAGCAGTGATCCAGGGCCAGGAAACACCATATATTTT.

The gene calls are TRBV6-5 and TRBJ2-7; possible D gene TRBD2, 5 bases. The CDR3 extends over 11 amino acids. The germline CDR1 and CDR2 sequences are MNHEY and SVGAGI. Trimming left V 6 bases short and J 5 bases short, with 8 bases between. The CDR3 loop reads CASRLGNEQYF. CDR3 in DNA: TGTGCCAGCAGACTAGGTAACGAGCAGTACTTC.

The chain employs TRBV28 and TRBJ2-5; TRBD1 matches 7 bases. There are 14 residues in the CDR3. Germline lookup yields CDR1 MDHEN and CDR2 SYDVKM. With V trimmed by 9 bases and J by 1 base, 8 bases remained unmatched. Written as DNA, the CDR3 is TGTGCCAGTCGGGACAGCGTACGCCAAGAGACCCAGTACTTC. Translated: CASRDSVRQETQYF.

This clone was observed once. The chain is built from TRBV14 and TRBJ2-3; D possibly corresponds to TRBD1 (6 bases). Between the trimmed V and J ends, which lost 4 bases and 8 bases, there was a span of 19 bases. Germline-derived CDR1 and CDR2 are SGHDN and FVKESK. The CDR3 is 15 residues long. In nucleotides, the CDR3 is TGTGCCAGCAGCCCAAGACAGGCCCTGGGTGGTACGCAGTATTTT. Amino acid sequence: CASSPRQALGGTQYF.

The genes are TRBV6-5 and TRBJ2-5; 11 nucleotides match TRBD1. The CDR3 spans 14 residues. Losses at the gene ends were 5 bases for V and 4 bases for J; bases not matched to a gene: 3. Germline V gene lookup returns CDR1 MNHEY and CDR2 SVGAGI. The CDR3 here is CASSRDRGSETQYF. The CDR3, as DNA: TGTGCCAGCAGTCGGGACAGGGGGTCAGAGACCCAGTACTTC.

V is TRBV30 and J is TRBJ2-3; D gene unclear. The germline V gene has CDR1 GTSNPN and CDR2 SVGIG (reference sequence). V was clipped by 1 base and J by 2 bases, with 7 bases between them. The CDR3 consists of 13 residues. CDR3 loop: CAWSGRDTDTQYF. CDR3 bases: TGTGCCTGGAGTGGTAGGGACACAGATACGCAGTATTTT.

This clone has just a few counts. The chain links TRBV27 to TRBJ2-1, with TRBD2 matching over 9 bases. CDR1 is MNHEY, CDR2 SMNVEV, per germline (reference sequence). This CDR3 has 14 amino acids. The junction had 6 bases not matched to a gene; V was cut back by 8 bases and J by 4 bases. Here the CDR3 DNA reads TGTGCCAGCGTTAGTCTAGCGGGGTACAATGAGCAGTTCTTC. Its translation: CASVSLAGYNEQFF.

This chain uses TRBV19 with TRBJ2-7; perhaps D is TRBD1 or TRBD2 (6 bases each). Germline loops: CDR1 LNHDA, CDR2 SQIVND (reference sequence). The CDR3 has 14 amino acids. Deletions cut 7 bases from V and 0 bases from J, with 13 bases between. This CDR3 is CASKEGGLSYEQYF. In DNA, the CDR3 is TGTGCCAGTAAGGAGGGGGGTCTCTCCTACGAGCAGTACTTC.

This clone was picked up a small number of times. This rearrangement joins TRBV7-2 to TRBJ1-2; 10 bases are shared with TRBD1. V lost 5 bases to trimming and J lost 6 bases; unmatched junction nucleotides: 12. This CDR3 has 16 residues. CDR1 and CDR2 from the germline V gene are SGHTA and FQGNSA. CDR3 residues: CASSQAGTGEDDGYTF. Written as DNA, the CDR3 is TGTGCCAGCAGCCAGGCCGGGACAGGGGAAGATGATGGCTACACCTTC.

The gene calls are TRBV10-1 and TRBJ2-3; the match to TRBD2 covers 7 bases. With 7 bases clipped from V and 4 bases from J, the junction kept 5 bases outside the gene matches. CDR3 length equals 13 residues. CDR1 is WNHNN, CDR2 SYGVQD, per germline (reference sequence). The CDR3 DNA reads TGCGCCAGCAATAAAGCGGGATCAGATACGCAGTATTTT. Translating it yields CASNKAGSDTQYF.